Following are 19 T cell receptor beta chains from one sample sequenced in a study of blood T cell repertoires in COVID-19. Only in-frame clones appear in the TCRdb table, and some are missing; sequencing was by immunoSEQ multiplex PCR. Here the sample spans approximately 180,000 clones, about 79% being singletons. Sequenced material: peripheral blood. These receptors all stem from a woman in her seventies with acute or convalescent COVID-19.

This clone was observed a handful of times. The V call is TRBV6-5, the J call TRBJ1-6; D gene uncertain. This CDR3 has 14 amino acids. The V end lost 4 bases, the J end lost 2 bases, and 6 bases lay between the germline ends. Germline V CDR1 and CDR2: MNHEY, SVGAGI. CDR3 DNA: TGTGCCAGCAGTTCACTTACCTATAATTCACCCCTCCACTTT. Protein sequence: CASSSLTYNSPLHF.

This rearrangement joins TRBV7-8 to TRBJ2-1, with 9 nucleotides matching TRBD1. The CDR3 length is 15 residues. CDR1 SGHVS and CDR2 FQNEAQ come from the germline V gene. V lost 5 bases and J lost 5; bases outside the gene matches: 7. The CDR3, as DNA: TGTGCCAGCAGCCCCACAGGGGGCAGGGACAATGAGCAGTTCTTC. Translation gives CASSPTGGRDNEQFF.

The CDR3: CASRFQQGATHNEQFF. In DNA form, the CDR3 reads TGTGCCAGCAGGTTTCAGCAGGGCGCTACACACAATGAGCAGTTCTTC. The chain recombines TRBV7-3 with TRBJ2-1; D may be TRBD1 (5 bases). The CDR3 length is 16 residues. V was pared by 6 bases and J by 5 bases, with 20 bases between. The germline V gene encodes CDR1 SGHTA and CDR2 FQGTGA.

V is TRBV5-4 and J is TRBJ2-3; 7 bases are a match to TRBD2. V lost 6 bases to trimming and J lost 1 base; unmatched junction nucleotides: 8. Per germline, CDR1 SGHNT and CDR2 YYREEE (reference sequence). This CDR3 is 15 amino acids long. The CDR3 DNA follows: TGTGCCAGCACCAGAAAAACTAGCGGCACAGATACGCAGTATTTT. Residues: CASTRKTSGTDTQYF.

The V and J genes are TRBV6-5 and TRBJ2-5, with a weak D call TRBD1 (5 bases). Germline V gene lookup returns CDR1 MNHEY and CDR2 SVGAGI. Trimming stripped 1 base from V and 1 base from J, with 7 bases between. This CDR3 comprises 14 residues. This CDR3 reads CASSYLQAQETQYF. The CDR3 DNA reads as TGTGCCAGCAGTTACTTACAGGCCCAAGAGACCCAGTACTTC.

The genes are TRBV10-3 and TRBJ2-2, with 9 bases identical to TRBD1. Looked up from germline, CDR1 is ENHRY and CDR2 is SYGVKD. The V and J ends lost 6 bases and 1 base, in that order; junction bases with no gene match: 6. This CDR3 contains 16 residues. The DNA for the CDR3 is TGTGCCATCAGACAGACAGGGGGAGAGAACACCGGGGAGCTGTTTTTT. This encodes CAIRQTGGENTGELFF.

V usage is TRBV9 and J usage is TRBJ1-5, with D hard to call. The CDR3 length is 13 residues. V was cut by 4 bases and J by 5 bases, with 10 bases left in between. Germline CDR1 is SGDLS and CDR2 is YYNGEE. DNA for the CDR3: TGTGCCAGCAGCCTCCAATTAGATCAGCCCCAGCATTTT. Encoded protein: CASSLQLDQPQHF.

J is TRBJ2-7 and V is TRBV2; tentative D call: TRBD1 (5 bases). This CDR3 is built from 12 residues. Trimming took off 6 bases at V and 2 bases at J, with 8 bases between the two ends. Germline V gives CDR1 SNHLY, CDR2 FYNNEI. Here the CDR3 DNA reads TGTGCCAGCAGGGACATCGCCTACGAGCAGTACTTC. Translating gives CASRDIAYEQYF.

J is TRBJ2-1 and V is TRBV5-6; perhaps TRBD2 as D (6 bases). The germline CDR1 and CDR2 sequences are SGHDT and YYEEEE. The V end lost 6 bases, the J end lost 4 bases, and 23 bases lay between the germline ends. CDR3 size: 17 residues. This chain's CDR3 is CASTRFGSGPLYNEQFF. The CDR3 DNA reads as TGTGCCAGCACCCGCTTCGGTAGCGGACCTCTTTACAATGAGCAGTTCTTC. Filled out from reference TRBV5-6 and TRBJ2-1, the complete variable domain reads DAGVTQSPTHLIKTRGQQVTLRCSPKSGHDTVSWYQQALGQGPQFIFQYYEEEERQRGNFPDRFSGHQFPNYSSELNVNALLLGDSALYLCASTRFGSGPLYNEQFFGPGTRLTVL.

The J gene is TRBJ2-3, the V gene TRBV6-4, with TRBD2 identical over 7 bases. CDR1 and CDR2 from the germline V gene are MRHNA and SNTAGT. CDR3 length: 16 amino acids. Unmatched junction bases numbered 11, after V lost 3 bases and J lost 5 bases. The CDR3 DNA reads as TGTGCCAGCAGTGAAATAAGCGGGGCCTCCCAAGATACGCAGTATTTT. Amino acid sequence: CASSEISGASQDTQYF.

This chain links TRBV6-1 with TRBJ1-2; D not certain. The length of the CDR3 is 13 residues. Per germline, CDR1 MNHNS and CDR2 SASEGT. The V and J ends lost 1 base and 3 bases respectively, with 6 bases between them. CDR3 sequence: CASSEVAYYGYTF. As DNA, the CDR3 is TGTGCCAGCAGTGAAGTGGCCTACTATGGCTACACCTTC.

The chain joins TRBV6-5 to TRBJ2-5, with a possible D match to TRBD2 (6 bases). This CDR3 contains 14 residues. CDR1 is MNHEY and CDR2 is SVGAGI in the germline V gene. V lost 5 bases to trimming and J lost 6 bases, with 16 bases between them. The CDR3 sequence is CASSQSPSAQTQYF. The CDR3 DNA is TGTGCCAGCAGTCAAAGTCCTAGCGCTCAGACCCAGTACTTC.

This sequence joins TRBV11-1 and TRBJ2-6; D is ambiguous. Germline loops: CDR1 SGHAT, CDR2 FQDESV (reference sequence). The CDR3 totals 16 residues. V shed 4 bases and J shed 0 bases, with 10 bases lying between them. CDR3 loop: CASSSGRSSGANVLTF. In DNA form, the CDR3 reads TGTGCCAGCAGCTCAGGCCGCAGCTCTGGGGCCAACGTCCTGACTTTC.

For the CDR3, the DNA is TGTGCCAGCAGCTTGGCAGGGCCGACCTACGAGCAGTACTTC. Translation: CASSLAGPTYEQYF. The V and J genes are TRBV11-2 and TRBJ2-7; maybe TRBD1 (5 bases). The length of the CDR3 is 14 residues. Trimming took 3 bases from V and 2 from J, leaving 11 bases between them. The V gene's germline CDR1 is SGHAT and CDR2 FQNNGV.

The chain employs TRBV28 and TRBJ1-4; possible D gene TRBD1, 6 bases. CDR3 length equals 15 residues. Germline lookup yields CDR1 MDHEN and CDR2 SYDVKM. The V end was cut by 5 bases, the J end by 8 bases, with 18 bases between. CDR3 loop: CASSVNTGFGEKLFF. The CDR3 nucleotides read TGTGCCAGCAGTGTAAATACAGGGTTCGGGGAAAAACTGTTTTTT.

The rearrangement joins TRBV18 to TRBJ2-6, with TRBD1 matching 8 bases. V gave up 6 bases and J gave up 3 bases; unmatched junction bases: 13. This CDR3 is built from 18 residues. Germline V gene data show CDR1 as KGHSH and CDR2 as LQKENI. CDR3 coding DNA: TGTGCCAGCTCGGCCGGGACAGGTGGGGGATATGGGGCCAACGTCCTGACTTTC. Translation gives CASSAGTGGGYGANVLTF.

V and J are TRBV10-3 and TRBJ2-5; D is perhaps TRBD1 (6 bases). This CDR3 is built from 13 residues. V lost 0 bases and J lost 5, with 7 bases in between. Germline CDR1 reads ENHRY; CDR2 reads SYGVKD. This CDR3 reads CAISESGAETQYF. DNA for the CDR3: TGTGCCATCAGTGAGTCGGGGGCGGAGACCCAGTACTTC.

V usage is TRBV12-1 and J usage is TRBJ2-6; the D call in the table, TRBD2, was not verified against the DNA. TRBV12-1 is tagged as a pseudogene. The CDR3 sequence is 16 residues long. CDR3 sequence reads: CASSFVGGSGANVLTF. CDR3 sequence (DNA): TGTGCCAGCAGCTTTGTTGGCGGGTCTGGGGCCAACGTCCTGACTTTC.

The rearrangement links TRBV7-8 to TRBJ1-1; the match to TRBD1 covers 8 bases. The CDR3 covers 16 residues. The V and J ends lost 1 base and 0 bases, in that order; junction bases with no gene match: 4. The germline CDR1 and CDR2 sequences are SGHVS and FQNEAQ. The CDR3 DNA is TGTGCCAGCAGCTTAGGCAGGGGGCGATTGAACACTGAAGCTTTCTTT. Protein: CASSLGRGRLNTEAFF.